The 26 T cell receptor beta chains presented below share a single source sample, sequenced in a study of blood T cell repertoires in COVID-19. TCRdb's copy holds only in-frame clones and misses some; the assay was immunoSEQ multiplex PCR. The table includes about 350,000 clones, approximately 89% detected once. The sequenced sample consisted of peripheral blood. Receptors originate from a woman aged 55-70 years with COVID-19, enrolled during active disease.

This chain uses TRBV9 with TRBJ1-6, with unresolved D. Trimming removed 3 bases at V and 3 bases at J, with 16 bases between. Germline values: CDR1 SGDLS, CDR2 YYNGEE. The CDR3 has 17 amino acids. The CDR3 loop reads CASSASGSASYNSPLHF. The DNA for the CDR3 is TGTGCCAGCAGCGCCTCGGGGTCCGCTAGCTATAATTCACCCCTCCACTTT.

The J gene is TRBJ2-6, the V gene TRBV6-5; D may be TRBD1 (5 bases). The germline V gene encodes CDR1 MNHEY and CDR2 SVGAGI. Trimming removed 0 bases from V and 1 base from J, with 7 bases in between. This CDR3 has 16 amino acids. The CDR3 spells CASSYSKGSGANVLTF. Written as DNA, the CDR3 is TGTGCCAGCAGTTACTCGAAGGGGTCTGGGGCCAACGTCCTGACTTTC.

The rearrangement uses TRBV10-3 and TRBJ2-5; no reliable D call. Germline CDR1 is ENHRY and CDR2 is SYGVKD. V dropped 4 bases and J dropped 0 bases, with 6 bases sitting between them. This CDR3 has 13 amino acids. DNA of the CDR3: TGTGCCATCAGTGGAGTCAACCAAGAGACCCAGTACTTC. Its protein is CAISGVNQETQYF.

The chain joins TRBV27 to TRBJ1-1; D gene uncertain. CDR1 is MNHEY, CDR2 SMNVEV, per germline (reference sequence). The CDR3 sequence is 17 residues long. V dropped 2 bases and J dropped 10 bases, with 26 bases sitting between them. As DNA, the CDR3 is TGTGCCAGCAGTTTAACTATAGCGGGTTTGGGAATTGGTTCAGCTTTCTTT. The encoded protein is CASSLTIAGLGIGSAFF.

The chain recombines TRBV4-1 with TRBJ1-4, with unresolved D. Germline CDR1 and CDR2: MGHRA and YSYEKL. Trimming took off 1 base at V and 0 bases at J, with 6 bases between the two ends. The CDR3 is made up of 15 amino acids. For the CDR3, the DNA is TGCGCCAGCAGCCAAGTCGGGACAACTAATGAAAAACTGTTTTTT. Translated, it gives CASSQVGTTNEKLFF.

The V gene is TRBV5-1, the J gene TRBJ1-5, with unresolved D. The CDR3 contains 13 residues. Trimming took off 4 bases at V and 4 bases at J, with 9 bases between the two ends. Germline lookup yields CDR1 SGHRS and CDR2 YFSETQ. For the CDR3, the DNA is TGCGCCAGCAGCCCCAGCGGTAATCAGCCCCAGCATTTT. Protein: CASSPSGNQPQHF.

The genes are TRBV7-9 and TRBJ2-7; the match to TRBD1 covers 9 bases. The CDR3 contains 16 residues. From germline, CDR1 is SEHNR and CDR2 FQNEAQ (reference sequence). Germline trimming cut 5 bases from V and 2 bases from J; bases unmatched to any gene: 10. The CDR3 protein is CASSPWGTGNAYEQYF. Written as DNA, the CDR3 is TGTGCCAGCAGCCCTTGGGGGACAGGGAACGCCTACGAGCAGTACTTC. Complete variable domain (other parts from reference TRBV7-9 and TRBJ2-7): DTGVSQNPRHKITKRGQNVTFRCDPISEHNRLYWYRQTLGQGPEFLTYFQNEAQLEKSRLLSDRFSAERPKGSFSTLEIQRTEQGDSAMYLCASSPWGTGNAYEQYFGPGTRLTVT.

This chain joins TRBV19 and TRBJ2-5; D ambiguous. Trimming pared 5 bases from V and 7 bases from J, leaving 8 bases between. Per germline, CDR1 LNHDA and CDR2 SQIVND (reference sequence). The CDR3 contains 11 residues. The CDR3 spells CASSFRATQYF. Here the CDR3 DNA reads TGTGCCAGTAGTTTTCGAGCGACCCAGTACTTC.

This rearrangement joins TRBV10-2 to TRBJ1-2; D is possibly TRBD1 (5 bases). V was cut by 11 bases and J by 5 bases, with 27 bases left in between. Germline CDR1 WSHSY, CDR2 SAAADI. The CDR3 is 16 residues long. The CDR3 reads CAAKRSAGGEGYGYTF. For the CDR3, the DNA is TGCGCCGCCAAAAGGTCGGCCGGAGGGGAAGGGTATGGCTACACCTTC.

This clone was seen a few times. CDR3 nucleotides: TGTGCCAGCACCCGACAACAGGGACAGAGCACAGATACGCAGTATTTT. Protein: CASTRQQGQSTDTQYF. This chain uses TRBV2 with TRBJ2-3; 7 positions match TRBD1. CDR1 is SNHLY and CDR2 is FYNNEI in the germline V gene. The length of the CDR3 is 16 residues. The V gene end was trimmed by 7 bases and the J gene end by 0 bases; junction bases not matched to a gene: 10.

The chain combines TRBV5-1 with TRBJ2-1; 9 bases align to TRBD2. The CDR3 has 15 amino acids. The germline V gene encodes CDR1 SGHRS and CDR2 YFSETQ. The V segment lost 0 bases and the J segment 9 bases; nucleotides outside the gene matches: 7. The CDR3, as DNA: TGCGCCAGCAGCTTGGTACTAGCGGGTGTTGGTGAGCAGTTCTTC. It specifies CASSLVLAGVGEQFF.

This chain joins TRBV24-1 and TRBJ2-1; TRBD1 matches at 9 bases. This CDR3 has 14 amino acids. CDR1 KGHDR and CDR2 SFDVKD come from the germline V gene. V shed 7 bases and J 5 bases; nucleotides not matched to a gene: 5. CDR3 bases: TGTGCCACCAGGGGACAGGGAGTCCACAATGAGCAGTTCTTC. The encoded protein is CATRGQGVHNEQFF.

This clone has only a few counts. J is TRBJ1-2 and V is TRBV28; a weak D match, TRBD1 (5 bases). This CDR3 spans 13 amino acids. V lost 7 bases and J 8 bases, leaving 17 bases between the germline ends. Germline values: CDR1 MDHEN, CDR2 SYDVKM. Here the CDR3 reads CASMPGGLPGYTF. The DNA for the CDR3 is TGTGCCAGCATGCCCGGGGGTCTTCCGGGCTACACCTTC.

The gene calls are TRBV28 and TRBJ1-5; D unclear. The CDR3 spans 15 residues. With 4 bases removed from V and 3 bases from J, the gap between germline ends came to 13 bases. Germline V gene sequence: CDR1 MDHEN, CDR2 SYDVKM. CDR3 amino acids: CASSYLGSTNQPQHF. As DNA, the CDR3 is TGTGCCAGCAGTTACCTGGGGAGCACCAATCAGCCCCAGCATTTT.

This chain connects TRBV9 to TRBJ1-1, with D possibly TRBD1 on 5 matching bases. This CDR3 spans 14 amino acids. CDR1 is SGDLS, CDR2 YYNGEE, per germline. Trimming pared 4 bases from V and 7 bases from J, leaving 17 bases between. The CDR3 DNA sequence: TGTGCCAGCAGCCCCCGCGGGGGGATGGATGAAGCTTTCTTT. Translating it yields CASSPRGGMDEAFF.

The chain has TRBV2 and TRBJ1-4; TRBD1 matches at 7 bases. V was clipped by 8 bases and J by 10 bases; unmatched bases: 7. Germline CDR1 and CDR2: SNHLY and FYNNEI. The CDR3 has 12 residues. CDR3: CASGTDSRKLFF. Written as DNA, the CDR3 is TGTGCCAGCGGGACAGACAGCAGAAAACTGTTTTTT.

The chain links TRBV5-8 to TRBJ2-4; 8 bases fit TRBD1. The J segment lost 5 bases and the V segment lost 4 bases, leaving 8 bases of the junction unmatched. The CDR3 is 15 amino acids. Germline CDR1 reads SGHTS; CDR2 reads YDEGEE. The CDR3 sequence is CASSHWTGRENIQYF. The CDR3 DNA reads TGTGCCAGCAGCCACTGGACAGGGCGAGAAAACATTCAGTACTTC.

The genes are TRBV5-1 and TRBJ2-7; 7 bases are shared with TRBD1. Germline assignment: CDR1 SGHRS and CDR2 YFSETQ. The CDR3 has 14 amino acids. With V trimmed by 2 bases and J by 7 bases, 9 bases remained unmatched. This CDR3 is CASSFETGIVEQYF. The CDR3 DNA is TGCGCCAGCAGCTTCGAGACAGGGATTGTAGAGCAGTACTTC. Variable domain in full (rest from reference TRBV5-1 and TRBJ2-7): KAGVTQTPRYLIKTRGQQVTLSCSPISGHRSVSWYQQTPGQGLQFLFEYFSETQRNKGNFPGRFSGRQFSNSRSEMNVSTLELGDSALYLCASSFETGIVEQYFGPGTRLTVT.

V usage is TRBV25-1 and J usage is TRBJ1-5; 9 bases map to TRBD1. V was clipped by 5 bases and J by 7 bases; unmatched bases: 6. The CDR3 contains 14 residues. Per the germline V gene, CDR1 is MGHDK and CDR2 is SYGVNS. CDR3 protein: CASSRTGAIQPQHF. The CDR3, as DNA: TGTGCCAGCAGTAGGACAGGGGCAATCCAGCCCCAGCATTTT.

Here the CDR3 reads CASSPADRGGDNEQFF. In DNA form, the CDR3 reads TGTGCCAGCAGCCCAGCCGACAGGGGGGGAGACAATGAGCAGTTCTTC. The gene calls are TRBV7-6 and TRBJ2-1; 9 bases map to TRBD1. Germline V gene sequence: CDR1 SGHVS, CDR2 FNYEAQ. The CDR3 extends over 16 amino acids. The J segment lost 5 bases and the V segment lost 5 bases, leaving 10 bases of the junction unmatched.

The CDR3 is CASSPYSVSGNTIYF. For the CDR3, the DNA is TGTGCCAGCAGCCCCTACTCGGTATCTGGAAACACCATATATTTT. The chain is built from TRBV5-6 and TRBJ1-3; no firm D call. The ends were cut back, 4 bases at V and 1 base at J, with 12 bases in the middle. There are 15 residues in the CDR3. Germline-derived CDR1 and CDR2 are SGHDT and YYEEEE.

DNA of the CDR3: TGTGCCACCAGCAGAGGAGCTAGCGGGGGACCCGGGGAGCAGTACTTC. Translation: CATSRGASGGPGEQYF. The chain couples TRBV15 to TRBJ2-7; 10 bases align to TRBD2. CDR1 is LNHNV and CDR2 is YYDKDF in the germline V gene (reference sequence). Trimming cost V 1 base and J 7 bases; bases outside gene matches: 10. This CDR3 contains 16 residues.

This chain uses TRBV29-1 with TRBJ2-3; possibly TRBD2 for D (5 bases). Trimming stripped 7 bases from V and 4 bases from J, with 18 bases between. The CDR3 has 14 amino acids. Per the germline V gene, CDR1 is SQVTM and CDR2 is ANQGSEA. The CDR3: CSAGLAAGSDTQYF. CDR3 in DNA: TGCAGCGCTGGACTCGCTGCTGGGTCAGATACGCAGTATTTT.

CDR3 bases: TGCGCCAGCCACGACGGGGGGCAAGGAAACACCATATATTTT. Its translation: CASHDGGQGNTIYF. V usage is TRBV5-1 and J usage is TRBJ1-3; tentatively, D is TRBD1 (6 bases). Trimming pared 7 bases from V and 4 bases from J, leaving 15 bases between. The CDR3 spans 14 residues. The V gene's germline CDR1 is SGHRS and CDR2 YFSETQ.

The genes are TRBV7-6 and TRBJ1-5, with D tentatively TRBD1 (5 bases). Trimming shortened V by 3 bases and J by 6 bases, and 15 bases separated the two germline ends. The CDR3 is 15 residues long. The germline gives CDR1 SGHVS, CDR2 FNYEAQ. CDR3 sequence: CASSFYQGEGQPQHF. The CDR3 DNA reads TGTGCCAGCAGCTTTTATCAAGGGGAGGGTCAGCCCCAGCATTTT.

This clone was recorded a few times. V usage is TRBV11-2 and J usage is TRBJ1-4; no clear D gene. The germline V gene has CDR1 SGHAT and CDR2 FQNNGV. The CDR3 extends over 15 amino acids. Between the trimmed V and J ends, which lost 1 base and 5 bases, there was a span of 11 bases. In DNA, the CDR3 is TGTGCCAGCAGCTTAGGGCTCACAAACAATGAAAAACTGTTTTTT. Encoded protein: CASSLGLTNNEKLFF.